This T cell receptor beta chain was retrieved from a study of blood T cells in healthy people across ages. Trimming pared 3 bases from V and 0 bases from J, leaving 12 bases between. Germline CDR1 DFQATT, CDR2 SNEGSKA (reference sequence). This CDR3 has 15 amino acids. This clonotype appeared a single time. Its target is not known. Whole-study results and caveats: Age brought a roughly linear fall in TCR beta diversity measured per million T cells. The authors considered diversity estimates from one million T cells to be underestimates. Expanded clonotype shifts may have been confounded, as the donors had an unknown CMV status.

PCR was performed a second time for 7 to 11 cycles using a sample-barcoded 5' primer and a J-beta primer mix. TCRdb re-called the 5' RACE reads through MiXCR, storing one row per CDR3 protein. The repertoire holds under 800,000 distinct CDR3 sequences, with over 20% as singletons. No fewer than 6.5 million PBMCs went into each sample. V and J are TRBV20-1 and TRBJ2-4; a possible D gene is TRBD1 (5 bases). The origin of this receptor is a man between 65 and 79 years old in good health. The sample was blood. Written as DNA, the CDR3 is TGCAGTGCTAGGGAAACAGGATTAGCCAAAAACATTCAGTACTTC. Encoded protein: CSARETGLAKNIQYF.